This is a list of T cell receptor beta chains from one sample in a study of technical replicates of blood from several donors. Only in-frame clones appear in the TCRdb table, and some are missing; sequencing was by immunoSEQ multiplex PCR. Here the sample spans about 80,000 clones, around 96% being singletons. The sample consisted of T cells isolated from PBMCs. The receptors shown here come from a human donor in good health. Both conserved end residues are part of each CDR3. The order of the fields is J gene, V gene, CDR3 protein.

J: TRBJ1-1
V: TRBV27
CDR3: CASSLWTGGTEAFF

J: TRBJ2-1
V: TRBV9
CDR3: CASSPYSSGSQLNEQFF

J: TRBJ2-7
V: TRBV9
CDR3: CASSVDPSPTYEQYF

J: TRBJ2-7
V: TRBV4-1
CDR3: CASSQLWTASYEQYF

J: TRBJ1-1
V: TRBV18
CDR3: CASSPVAGGTGNTEAFF

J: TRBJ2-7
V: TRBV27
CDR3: CASSETSGRAYEQYF

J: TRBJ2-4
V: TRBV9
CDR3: CASSVQPGDLRGNIQYF

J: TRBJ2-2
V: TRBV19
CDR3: CASSIQGAADTGELFF

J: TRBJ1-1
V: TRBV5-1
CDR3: CASSLDRGLLTEAFF

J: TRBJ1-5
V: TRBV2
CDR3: CASSRTGEQPQHF

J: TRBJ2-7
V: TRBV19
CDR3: CASSISPGNVHYEQYF

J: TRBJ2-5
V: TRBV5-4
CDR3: CASSFRLAGLLMETQYF

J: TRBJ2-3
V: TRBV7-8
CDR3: CASSFTPAGVYTDTQYF

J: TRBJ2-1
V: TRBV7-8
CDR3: CASSLTYSSYNEQFF

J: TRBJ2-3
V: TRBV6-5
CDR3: CASSYSGKGTDTQYF

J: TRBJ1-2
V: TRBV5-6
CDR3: CASNVGVYGYTF

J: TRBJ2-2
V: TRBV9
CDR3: CASSLGLAGRAGVTGELFF

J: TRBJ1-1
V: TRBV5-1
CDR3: CASSSTILDRLNTEAFF

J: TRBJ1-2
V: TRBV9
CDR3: CASSVDARDYGYTF

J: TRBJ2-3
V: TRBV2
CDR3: CASSEEAGGLKGDTQYF

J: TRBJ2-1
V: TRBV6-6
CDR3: CASSPGLAGPYNEQFF

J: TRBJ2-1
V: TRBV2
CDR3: CASIEGLAGARQFF

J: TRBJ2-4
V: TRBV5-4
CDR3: CASSSDGGAKNIQYF

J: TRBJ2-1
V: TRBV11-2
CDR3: CASSSLAGVTNEQFF

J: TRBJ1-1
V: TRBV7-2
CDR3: CASSQQGLNTEAFF

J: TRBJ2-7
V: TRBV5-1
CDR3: CASSLSGSEQYF

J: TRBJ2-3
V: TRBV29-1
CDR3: CSVVSGLPTDTQYF

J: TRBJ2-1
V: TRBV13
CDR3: CASSLLMLADYNEQFF

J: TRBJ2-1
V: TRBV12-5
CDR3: CASGLPGTGVTEQFF

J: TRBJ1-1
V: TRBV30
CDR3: CAWSPGHYTEAFF

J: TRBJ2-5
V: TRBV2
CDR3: CARTRMTRTTTGTEQETQYF

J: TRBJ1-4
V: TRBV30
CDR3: CAWNDRGREEKLFF

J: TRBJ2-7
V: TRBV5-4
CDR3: CASSRIRTGTSGSIEQYF

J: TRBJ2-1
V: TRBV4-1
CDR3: CASSQLPGLNNFNEQFF

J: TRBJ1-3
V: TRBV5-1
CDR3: CASSLLQGNTIYF

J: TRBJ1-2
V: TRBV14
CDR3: CASSQDRRGGYTF

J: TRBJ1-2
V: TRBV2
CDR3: CASRGDRELSGYTF

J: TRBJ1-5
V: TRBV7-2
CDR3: CASSNRENQPQHF

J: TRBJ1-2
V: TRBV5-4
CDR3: CASSEQGADGYTF

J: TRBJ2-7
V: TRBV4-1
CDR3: CASSQEWSFYEQYF

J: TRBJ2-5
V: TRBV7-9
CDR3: CASRERASDTPGETQYF